These 31 T cell receptor beta chains were sequenced from one sample in a study of early T cells in non-severe SARS-CoV-2 infection (dated by TCRdb to the early 2020s). Libraries were prepared through 5' RACE. Sequencer: NextSeq 500. The public reads were reprocessed in TCRdb via fastp at Q25 and MiXCR, keeping in-frame beta chains. Every distinct CDR3 protein forms one entry, paired with its most common genes and DNA. The sample records more than 40,000 distinct CDR3 sequences, roughly 5.7% of which are singletons. 5.4% of the sample belongs to the ten largest clones. The sequenced sample was whole blood, obtained at baseline. These receptors were obtained from an adult who was a healthcare worker with PCR-confirmed SARS-CoV-2 infection or an uninfected control (not recorded which).

This clonotype has ten or more counts. This sequence joins TRBV7-3 and TRBJ2-5; D possibly corresponds to TRBD1 (5 bases). The germline CDR1 and CDR2 sequences are SGHTA and FQGTGA. The CDR3 consists of 13 residues. V lost 1 base to trimming and J lost 6 bases, with 9 bases between them. The CDR3 region has the DNA TGTGCCAGCAGCTTAAGGCAGGGTCAGACCCAGTACTTC. It encodes CASSLRQGQTQYF.

At least ten counts were recorded for this clonotype. The rearrangement uses TRBV11-2 and TRBJ2-5; D not certain. The CDR3 has 14 amino acids. Per the germline V gene, CDR1 is SGHAT and CDR2 is FQNNGV. V was trimmed by 1 base and J by 5 bases, leaving 11 bases between them. The CDR3 is CASSLGPGAETQYF. The CDR3 DNA is TGTGCCAGCAGCTTAGGACCCGGAGCGGAGACCCAGTACTTC.

This clonotype was detected many times. The V gene is TRBV5-1, the J gene TRBJ1-1; D is uncertain. The CDR3 sequence is 11 residues long. The germline CDR1 and CDR2 sequences are SGHRS and YFSETQ. Deletions cut 4 bases from V and 5 bases from J, with 6 bases between. The CDR3 loop reads CASSRETEAFF. As DNA, the CDR3 is TGCGCCAGCAGCAGGGAGACTGAAGCTTTCTTT.

Many counts were recorded for this clonotype. This chain links TRBV28 with TRBJ1-1; D ambiguous. Between the trimmed V and J ends, which lost 6 bases and 9 bases, there was a span of 8 bases. The germline gives CDR1 MDHEN, CDR2 SYDVKM. The CDR3 has 10 residues. The CDR3 DNA follows: TGTGCCAGCAGCCCCGCAAAAGCTTTCTTT. Translation: CASSPAKAFF.

This clonotype was counted ten times or more. The rearrangement links TRBV28 to TRBJ2-7, with D unclear. V lost 6 bases and J 5 bases, leaving 20 bases between the germline ends. Germline V gives CDR1 MDHEN, CDR2 SYDVKM. This CDR3 is built from 15 residues. Here the CDR3 DNA reads TGTGCCAGCAGCCTCAGCCACGCCCGCGTTAACGAGCAGTACTTC. Residues: CASSLSHARVNEQYF.

This clonotype was seen ten or more times. The chain joins TRBV5-4 to TRBJ2-2; no reliable D call. The CDR3 has 12 amino acids. The V gene's germline CDR1 is SGHNT and CDR2 YYREEE (reference sequence). Trimming shortened V by 5 bases and J by 3 bases, and 5 bases separated the two germline ends. DNA of the CDR3: TGTGCCAGCAGATGGGACACCGGGGAGCTGTTTTTT. Translating it yields CASRWDTGELFF.

This clonotype was picked up a small number of times. This rearrangement joins TRBV9 to TRBJ2-3; 10 bases align to TRBD2. This CDR3 is 15 amino acids long. Trimming at V came to 4 bases and at J to 7 bases, leaving 9 bases not matched to a gene. Germline loops: CDR1 SGDLS, CDR2 YYNGEE. In nucleotides, the CDR3 is TGTGCCAGCAGCCCACCAAGCGGGAGGGAGAATACGCAGTATTTT. This codes for CASSPPSGRENTQYF.

This clonotype was counted ten times or more. The rearrangement uses TRBV5-6 and TRBJ1-6, with a possible D match to TRBD1 (6 bases). Germline V CDR1 and CDR2: SGHDT, YYEEEE. Trimming left V 4 bases short and J 3 bases short, with 17 bases between. This CDR3 is built from 17 residues. This chain's CDR3 is CASSPQGATFYNSPLHF. CDR3 DNA sequence: TGTGCCAGCAGCCCACAGGGAGCTACCTTCTATAATTCACCCCTCCACTTT.

This clonotype was seen many times. The rearrangement links TRBV27 to TRBJ2-1; maybe TRBD2 (5 bases). Germline V gene sequence: CDR1 MNHEY, CDR2 SMNVEV (reference sequence). Trimming cost V 6 bases and J 6 bases, with 15 bases left between them. This CDR3 region has 14 residues. This CDR3 is CASRDLAPLNEQFF. In nucleotides, the CDR3 is TGTGCCAGCAGGGACCTAGCCCCCCTCAATGAGCAGTTCTTC.

This chain links TRBV6-6 with TRBJ2-1; 13 bases align to TRBD2. The germline V gene encodes CDR1 MNHNY and CDR2 SVGAGI (reference sequence). V shed 7 bases and J 7 bases; nucleotides not matched to a gene: 19. CDR3 size: 19 residues. CDR3 in amino acids: CASTKRPGTSGNLENEQFF. The CDR3 DNA sequence: TGTGCCAGCACTAAGAGACCGGGGACTAGCGGGAATTTAGAGAATGAGCAGTTCTTC.

This clonotype has at least ten counts. The chain combines TRBV18 with TRBJ1-5; a weak D match, TRBD1 (6 bases). V was clipped by 4 bases and J by 3 bases, with 22 bases between them. Germline V lookup: CDR1 KGHSH, CDR2 LQKENI. The CDR3 loop spans 18 amino acids. The chain's CDR3 is CASSLRRAGDVNNQPQHF. In DNA form, the CDR3 reads TGTGCCAGCTCACTACGGCGGGCAGGGGATGTTAACAATCAGCCCCAGCATTTT.

V is TRBV12-3 or TRBV12-4 and J is TRBJ2-3; D not resolved. This CDR3 spans 13 amino acids. The V end was cut by 3 bases, the J end by 6 bases, with 10 bases between. CDR3 nucleotide sequence: TGTGCCAGCAGTTTTAGTTCTTCTGATACGCAGTATTTT. It codes for CASSFSSSDTQYF.

This clonotype showed up many times. The chain couples TRBV12-3 or TRBV12-4 to TRBJ1-1, with a weak D call TRBD1 (6 bases). This CDR3 region has 13 residues. Deletions cut 3 bases from V and 4 bases from J, with 9 bases between. This chain's CDR3 is CASSLRGGTEAFF. Written as DNA, the CDR3 is TGTGCCAGCAGTTTGAGGGGGGGCACTGAAGCTTTCTTT.

This clonotype was observed at least ten times. This rearrangement joins TRBV12-3 or TRBV12-4 to TRBJ2-1; 7 bases line up with TRBD1. V lost 6 bases to trimming and J lost 10 bases; unmatched junction nucleotides: 6. CDR3 length equals 12 residues. The DNA of the CDR3 is TGTGCCAGCAGCCGAACAGGGGCCGAGCAGTTCTTC. Translating it yields CASSRTGAEQFF.

CDR3 sequence reads: CASSKESYEQYF. The CDR3 DNA reads TGTGCCAGCAGCAAAGAATCCTACGAGCAGTACTTC. This chain joins TRBV21-1 and TRBJ2-7. TRBV21-1 is noted as a pseudogene. This CDR3 comprises 12 residues.

This clonotype was counted at least ten times. The rearrangement joins TRBV27 to TRBJ2-1, with 15 bases fitting TRBD2. Germline trimming cut 2 bases from V and 3 bases from J; bases unmatched to any gene: 5. The CDR3 is 18 amino acids. Germline V gene sequence: CDR1 MNHEY, CDR2 SMNVEV (reference sequence). CDR3 coding DNA: TGTGCCAGCAGTTTAATGGGACTAGCGGGAGGCATCTACAATGAGCAGTTCTTC. Protein sequence: CASSLMGLAGGIYNEQFF.

At least ten counts were recorded for this clonotype. This chain joins TRBV5-5 and TRBJ1-5; the D gene is possibly TRBD1 (6 bases). Germline values: CDR1 SGHKS, CDR2 YYEKEE (reference sequence). V was pared by 3 bases and J by 7 bases, with 14 bases between. This CDR3 contains 14 residues. Written as DNA, the CDR3 is TGTGCCAGCAGCTCCCAACGGACAGTACAGCCCCAGCATTTT. Residues: CASSSQRTVQPQHF.

The CDR3 spells CASSPGGGWQPQHF. As DNA, the CDR3 is TGTGCCAGCAGTCCCGGGGGGGGATGGCAGCCCCAGCATTTT. The chain employs TRBV27 and TRBJ1-5; weak D call: TRBD1 (5 bases). Trimming removed 5 bases from V and 7 bases from J, with 15 bases in between. From germline, CDR1 is MNHEY and CDR2 SMNVEV (reference sequence). This CDR3 spans 14 amino acids.

This clonotype was recorded once. This clone may be a read error of a much larger clone one base away. The rearrangement joins TRBV5-8 to TRBJ2-7; 11 bases fit TRBD1. The CDR3 sequence is 15 residues long. Losses at the gene ends were 4 bases for V and 3 bases for J; bases not matched to a gene: 6. Germline CDR1 is SGHTS and CDR2 is YDEGEE. CDR3 sequence reads: CASSVGQGARYEQYF. CDR3 in DNA: TGTGCCAGCAGCGTAGGACAGGGGGCTCGCTACGAGCAGTACTTC.

The V gene is TRBV7-9, the J gene TRBJ2-2; the match to TRBD1 covers 7 bases. This CDR3 has 15 amino acids. Germline assignment: CDR1 SEHNR and CDR2 FQNEAQ (reference sequence). Unmatched junction bases numbered 11, after V lost 7 bases and J lost 6 bases. The CDR3: CASTKTGTNSGELFF. CDR3 DNA sequence: TGTGCCAGCACCAAGACAGGGACCAACTCCGGGGAGCTGTTTTTT.

V and J are TRBV29-1 and TRBJ1-1; D perhaps matches TRBD1 (5 bases). Trimming left V 2 bases short and J 3 bases short, with 7 bases between. Germline-derived CDR1 and CDR2 are SQVTM and ANQGSEA. The CDR3 spans 12 residues. The CDR3 region is CSVERGDTEAFF. The CDR3 DNA is TGCAGCGTTGAAAGGGGAGACACTGAAGCTTTCTTT. Filled out from reference TRBV29-1 and TRBJ1-1, the complete variable domain reads SAVISQKPSRDICQRGTSLTIQCQVDSQVTMMFWYRQQPGQSLTLIATANQGSEATYESGFVIDKFPISRPNLTFSTLTVSNMSPEDSSIYLCSVERGDTEAFFGQGTRLTVV.

This clonotype came up a few times. V is TRBV4-1 and J is TRBJ1-5; D ambiguous. The CDR3 loop spans 15 amino acids. Looked up from germline, CDR1 is MGHRA and CDR2 is YSYEKL. The germline V and J ends were trimmed by 2 bases and 7 bases, with 15 bases remaining between them. CDR3 residues: CASSQYGTKRQPQHF. CDR3 bases: TGCGCCAGCAGCCAATATGGAACAAAACGGCAGCCCCAGCATTTT.

This clonotype counts as medium-sized. The J gene is TRBJ2-7, the V gene TRBV6-1, with 10 bases identical to TRBD2. V trimming: 5 bases; J trimming: 0 bases; junction bases outside the gene matches: 7. This CDR3 has 16 amino acids. Germline V CDR1 and CDR2: MNHNS, SASEGT. CDR3 bases: TGTGCCAGCAGTTCCGGACTAGCGGATAGCTCCTACGAGCAGTACTTC. This encodes CASSSGLADSSYEQYF.

Regarding this clonotype: Possible read error: a much larger clone is one base away. The CDR3 loop is CASNQVGEETQYF. The CDR3 DNA reads as TGTGCCAGCAACCAAGTCGGTGAAGAGACCCAGTACTTC. V usage is TRBV14 and J usage is TRBJ2-5; D remains unclear. CDR1 SGHDN and CDR2 FVKESK come from the germline V gene. The CDR3 spans 13 residues.

There are many counts of this clonotype. V gene TRBV20-1 combines with J gene TRBJ2-5; 9 bases fit TRBD1. V shed 6 bases and J 5 bases; nucleotides not matched to a gene: 7. Germline values: CDR1 DFQATT, CDR2 SNEGSKA (reference sequence). CDR3 length: 13 residues. CDR3 region: CSAKTGGSETQYF. DNA for the CDR3: TGCAGTGCGAAAACAGGGGGCTCGGAGACCCAGTACTTC.

This clonotype has a count of ten or more. V gene TRBV5-1 combines with J gene TRBJ2-6; 8 nucleotides line up with TRBD1. The junction had 9 bases not matched to a gene; V was cut back by 1 base and J by 0 bases. Germline V gene lookup returns CDR1 SGHRS and CDR2 YFSETQ. CDR3 length: 19 amino acids. DNA for the CDR3: TGCGCCAGCAGCTTGAACCCGGGACAGGCATACTCTGGGGCCAACGTCCTGACTTTC. It specifies CASSLNPGQAYSGANVLTF.

Within the sample, this clonotype is medium-sized. This sequence joins TRBV29-1 and TRBJ2-5, with TRBD1 matching over 7 bases. This CDR3 has 14 amino acids. The V and J ends lost 6 bases and 4 bases, in that order; junction bases with no gene match: 11. CDR1 is SQVTM and CDR2 is ANQGSEA in the germline V gene. The CDR3 reads CSVEGAAFGETQYF. The CDR3 DNA reads TGCAGCGTCGAGGGGGCAGCGTTCGGAGAGACCCAGTACTTC.

This clonotype was counted at least ten times. J is TRBJ2-1 and V is TRBV28, with TRBD2 matching 7 bases. Germline V CDR1 and CDR2: MDHEN, SYDVKM. The CDR3 contains 16 residues. V shed 4 bases, J shed 8 bases, and the junction held 14 bases outside the gene matches. CDR3 DNA sequence: TGTGCCAGCAGTTCCGGCTGGGCTAGCCGGGGGGATGAGCAGTTCTTC. Its protein product is CASSSGWASRGDEQFF.

This chain links TRBV7-9 with TRBJ1-6; TRBD1 aligns across 9 bases. With V trimmed by 11 bases and J by 7 bases, 15 bases remained unmatched. This CDR3 region has 16 residues. Germline V gene sequence: CDR1 SEHNR, CDR2 FQNEAQ (reference sequence). This CDR3 is CAVTGTGSFRNSPLHF. DNA for the CDR3: TGTGCCGTTACCGGGACAGGGAGCTTCAGGAATTCACCCCTCCACTTT.

This clonotype turned up a few times. A much larger clone differs from this one at a single base, so this may be a read error. The chain combines TRBV6-5 with TRBJ2-1; D may be TRBD1 (7 bases). This CDR3 has 13 residues. In germline, CDR1 is MNHEY, CDR2 SVGAGI. The CDR3 nucleotides read TGTGCCGGCAGTTACTCGCAGGGGGGTGAGCAGTTCTTC. Translating it yields CAGSYSQGGEQFF.

The V gene is TRBV20-1, the J gene TRBJ2-3; 8 nucleotides match TRBD2. V was clipped by 2 bases and J by 4 bases; unmatched bases: 5. CDR3 length: 14 residues. CDR1 DFQATT and CDR2 SNEGSKA come from the germline V gene (reference sequence). The CDR3 loop reads CSARKAGEADTQYF. The CDR3 bases are TGCAGTGCTAGAAAAGCGGGAGAGGCAGATACGCAGTATTTT.